One and the same sample provided the 27 T cell receptor beta chains below, sequenced in a study of neurological immune-mediated disorders. Each CDR3 protein is one row after TCRdb ran MiXCR on the 5' RACE reads. The sample has some 50,000 distinct CDR3 sequences; around 1.9% are singletons. Sequencing was done on a sample of PBMCs. These TCRs come from a woman aged 40 to 50 with multiple sclerosis.

Many counts were recorded for this clonotype. J is TRBJ1-2 and V is TRBV29-1, with TRBD1 as a possible D gene (5 bases). With 2 bases removed from V and 8 bases from J, the gap between germline ends came to 12 bases. This CDR3 comprises 12 residues. Germline values: CDR1 SQVTM, CDR2 ANQGSEA. The CDR3 region is CSVEQGSGGYTF. The CDR3 region has the DNA TGCAGCGTTGAACAGGGAAGCGGGGGCTACACCTTC.

This clonotype was counted at least ten times. This chain joins TRBV7-6 and TRBJ2-7; D tentatively fits TRBD1 or TRBD2 (6 bases each). This CDR3 is 16 amino acids long. Germline values: CDR1 SGHVS, CDR2 FNYEAQ. V was pared by 1 base and J by 0 bases, with 13 bases between. CDR3 in DNA: TGTGCCAGCAGCTTAGATGAGGGGGGATACTCCTACGAGCAGTACTTC. Protein: CASSLDEGGYSYEQYF.

This clonotype was counted ten times or more. The chain has TRBV7-9 and TRBJ1-2, with 9 bases aligning to TRBD1. With 5 bases clipped from V and 9 bases from J, the junction kept 10 bases outside the gene matches. This CDR3 has 14 amino acids. CDR1 and CDR2 (germline): SEHNR, FQNEAQ (reference sequence). For the CDR3, the DNA is TGTGCCAGCAGCGCGGGCCGGGACAGGGAAAGCTACACCTTC. As protein: CASSAGRDRESYTF.

This clonotype has a count of ten or more. The gene calls are TRBV7-6 and TRBJ2-7, with 14 bases aligning to TRBD2. The CDR3 has 14 amino acids. Trimming took 5 bases from V and 4 from J; bases not matched to a gene: 1. Germline CDR1 reads SGHVS; CDR2 reads FNYEAQ. The CDR3 loop is CASSGTSGGYEQYF. Written as DNA, the CDR3 is TGTGCCAGCAGCGGGACTAGCGGGGGTTACGAGCAGTACTTC. Full variable domain (remainder filled in from reference TRBV7-6 and TRBJ2-7): GAGVSQSPRYKVTKRGQDVALRCDPISGHVSLYWYRQALGQGPEFLTYFNYEAQQDKSGLPNDRFSAERPEGSISTLTIQRTEQRDSAMYRCASSGTSGGYEQYFGPGTRLTVT.

This clonotype was picked up a small number of times. The rearrangement joins TRBV20-1 to TRBJ2-3; 8 bases align to TRBD2. This CDR3 contains 11 residues. Germline loops: CDR1 DFQATT, CDR2 SNEGSKA (reference sequence). V was pared by 5 bases and J by 6 bases, with 1 base of the junction left unmatched. The CDR3 DNA reads TGCAGTGCTGAGCGGGGGGATACGCAGTATTTT. Amino acids: CSAERGDTQYF.

At least ten counts were recorded for this clonotype. J is TRBJ2-3 and V is TRBV5-1; TRBD1 is a possible D gene (6 bases). CDR3 size: 15 residues. V was shortened by 1 base and J by 4 bases, with 13 bases between the two germline ends. Germline CDR1 is SGHRS and CDR2 is YFSETQ. DNA for the CDR3: TGCGCCAGCAGCTTGACAGGGTCCATTTCAGATACGCAGTATTTT. It specifies CASSLTGSISDTQYF.

This clonotype was picked up many times. The chain links TRBV7-2 to TRBJ1-5; no reliable D call. Germline assignment: CDR1 SGHTA and CDR2 FQGNSA. Between the trimmed V and J ends, which lost 4 bases and 9 bases, there was a span of 10 bases. The CDR3 contains 12 residues. CDR3 in amino acids: CASSYPLRPQHF. The DNA of the CDR3 is TGTGCCAGCAGCTATCCGCTCCGGCCCCAGCATTTT.

This clonotype was seen many times. The J gene is TRBJ2-5, the V gene TRBV10-2; no clear D. The CDR3 extends over 15 amino acids. Trimming left V 0 bases short and J 5 bases short, with 13 bases between. CDR1 WSHSY and CDR2 SAAADI come from the germline V gene. The DNA of the CDR3 is TGCGCCAGCAGTGAGTCGTTGAGTCGGCCTGAGACCCAGTACTTC. Translated: CASSESLSRPETQYF.

This clonotype was counted at least ten times. The chain links TRBV20-1 to TRBJ2-2; D unresolved. CDR1 DFQATT and CDR2 SNEGSKA come from the germline V gene (reference sequence). The V end was cut by 3 bases, the J end by 0 bases, with 11 bases between. This CDR3 region has 15 residues. For the CDR3, the DNA is TGCAGTGCTAGGCTGGCCGGAACGAACACCGGGGAGCTGTTTTTT. Residues: CSARLAGTNTGELFF.

This clonotype occurred many times. This chain connects TRBV20-1 to TRBJ1-6, with 9 bases aligning to TRBD1. This CDR3 has 16 amino acids. V shed 4 bases and J 7 bases; nucleotides not matched to a gene: 11. Germline V gene sequence: CDR1 DFQATT, CDR2 SNEGSKA (reference sequence). CDR3 region: CSANPSGQGLNSPLHF. As DNA, the CDR3 is TGCAGTGCTAACCCCTCGGGACAGGGATTGAATTCACCCCTCCACTTT.

This clonotype was recorded many times. The chain links TRBV5-4 to TRBJ2-2; TRBD2 agrees at 9 bases. Trimming removed 0 bases from V and 4 bases from J; junction bases left unmatched: 7. Looked up from germline, CDR1 is SGHNT and CDR2 is YYREEE (reference sequence). The CDR3 consists of 17 residues. This chain's CDR3 is CASSLEGSGGGTGELFF. DNA of the CDR3: TGTGCCAGCAGCTTGGAGGGTAGCGGGGGAGGCACCGGGGAGCTGTTTTTT.

This clonotype was recorded many times. The rearrangement links TRBV12-3 or TRBV12-4 to TRBJ2-1; no definite D call. V lost 0 bases and J 7 bases, leaving 7 bases between the germline ends. This CDR3 contains 13 residues. In DNA, the CDR3 is TGTGCCAGCAGTTTAGCGTTACCGAATGAGCAGTTCTTC. Its protein is CASSLALPNEQFF.

The sample holds many counts of this clonotype. The chain has TRBV21-1 and TRBJ2-7; the tabulated D call, TRBD1, remains unverified against the DNA. TRBV21-1 is noted as a pseudogene. This CDR3 spans 16 amino acids. The CDR3 region has the DNA TGTGCCAGCAGCAGTCTTGGCAGGTCCCCCTCCTACGAGCAGTACTTC. This gives the protein CASSSLGRSPSYEQYF.

This clonotype appeared many times. V usage is TRBV12-3 or TRBV12-4 and J usage is TRBJ1-4; 7 bases align to TRBD1. This CDR3 comprises 12 residues. V lost 5 bases and J lost 6; bases outside the gene matches: 0. Here the CDR3 DNA reads TGTGCCAGCAGTGACAGGGATGAAAAACTGTTTTTT. Translation: CASSDRDEKLFF.

This clonotype was seen many times. V and J are TRBV5-1 and TRBJ2-7; 11 positions agree with TRBD1. CDR3 size: 15 residues. Per germline, CDR1 SGHRS and CDR2 YFSETQ. Trimming took 4 bases from V and 3 from J; bases not matched to a gene: 6. CDR3 sequence: CASSTGQGAYYEQYF. CDR3 nucleotide sequence: TGCGCCAGCAGCACCGGACAGGGGGCGTACTACGAGCAGTACTTC.

This clonotype has ten or more counts. The V gene is TRBV5-1, the J gene TRBJ1-1, with TRBD1 identical over 12 bases. Per germline, CDR1 SGHRS and CDR2 YFSETQ. CDR3 length: 16 residues. Losses at the gene ends were 4 bases for V and 0 bases for J; bases not matched to a gene: 4. The CDR3 region has the DNA TGCGCCAGCAGCGAAGGGACAGGGGGCATGAACACTGAAGCTTTCTTT. It specifies CASSEGTGGMNTEAFF.

This clonotype was detected ten times or more. This sequence joins TRBV15 and TRBJ1-1; maybe TRBD1 (6 bases). The CDR3 runs 13 residues. In germline, CDR1 is LNHNV, CDR2 YYDKDF (reference sequence). Trimming left V 0 bases short and J 5 bases short, with 7 bases between. The CDR3 nucleotides read TGTGCCACCAGCAGAGATAGGGGGACTGAAGCTTTCTTT. Its translation is CATSRDRGTEAFF.

This clonotype was counted at least ten times. The chain recombines TRBV10-3 with TRBJ1-2, with 8 nucleotides matching TRBD1. Germline V CDR1 and CDR2: ENHRY, SYGVKD. After removal of 0 bases from V and 3 bases from J, the junction contained 0 bases not matched to a gene. CDR3 size: 14 residues. The CDR3 loop is CAISESTGDYGYTF. DNA for the CDR3: TGTGCCATCAGTGAGTCGACAGGGGACTATGGCTACACCTTC.

CDR3: CAISEGSGTDTQYF. Here the CDR3 DNA reads TGTGCCATCAGTGAGGGAAGCGGCACAGATACGCAGTATTTT. This rearrangement joins TRBV10-3 to TRBJ2-3; no firm D call. The CDR3 is 14 residues long. Germline CDR1 ENHRY, CDR2 SYGVKD. Trimming pared 2 bases from V and 1 base from J, leaving 7 bases between.

This clonotype was recorded at least ten times. This chain links TRBV12-3 or TRBV12-4 with TRBJ2-1; TRBD2 matches at 9 bases. The CDR3 loop spans 13 amino acids. J gave up 7 bases and V 8 bases, and 6 bases lay outside the gene matches. CDR3 DNA: TGTGCCAGCCAGGCGGGGGGGAGGAATGAGCAGTTCTTC. Protein sequence: CASQAGGRNEQFF.

This clonotype has ten or more counts. The chain is built from TRBV20-1 and TRBJ1-2, with 9 bases aligning to TRBD1. Germline-derived CDR1 and CDR2 are DFQATT and SNEGSKA (reference sequence). This CDR3 has 13 residues. V lost 5 bases, J lost 0 bases, and 1 base stayed unmatched. CDR3 loop: CSAGDRANYGYTF. DNA for the CDR3: TGCAGTGCTGGGGACAGGGCTAACTATGGCTACACCTTC.

This clonotype was counted ten times or more. This chain connects TRBV29-1 to TRBJ1-2, with D unresolved. This CDR3 region has 11 residues. Deletions cut 1 base from V and 2 bases from J, with 2 bases between. Per the germline V gene, CDR1 is SQVTM and CDR2 is ANQGSEA. CDR3 amino acids: CSVEGNYGYTF. As DNA, the CDR3 is TGCAGCGTTGAAGGGAACTATGGCTACACCTTC.

At least ten counts were recorded for this clonotype. This chain uses TRBV25-1 with TRBJ2-3; the D gene is possibly TRBD1 (5 bases). Germline values: CDR1 MGHDK, CDR2 SYGVNS. Between the trimmed V and J ends, which lost 10 bases and 2 bases, there was a span of 13 bases. This CDR3 has 13 residues. The DNA for the CDR3 is TGTGCCATCTCCGGACAAAACACAGATACGCAGTATTTT. Protein product: CAISGQNTDTQYF.

This clonotype occurred many times. V and J are TRBV10-2 and TRBJ2-7; the D is unclear. The ends were cut back, 4 bases at V and 0 bases at J, with 7 bases in the middle. CDR3 size: 13 residues. CDR1 and CDR2 (germline): WSHSY, SAAADI. DNA for the CDR3: TGCGCCAGCAGTGGTAGTCGCTCCTACGAGCAGTACTTC. This translates into CASSGSRSYEQYF.

This clonotype was recorded at least ten times. V usage is TRBV12-3 or TRBV12-4 and J usage is TRBJ1-2; D possibly corresponds to TRBD1 (5 bases). CDR3 size: 12 residues. The V end lost 4 bases, the J end lost 8 bases, and 11 bases lay between the germline ends. In DNA, the CDR3 is TGTGCCAGCAGTTACAGGTCCGGGGGCTACACCTTC. As protein: CASSYRSGGYTF.

This clonotype was picked up many times. The chain couples TRBV7-2 to TRBJ2-2; 10 nucleotides line up with TRBD2. Trimming removed 5 bases from V and 4 bases from J; junction bases left unmatched: 10. The germline gives CDR1 SGHTA, CDR2 FQGNSA. CDR3 length equals 17 residues. This CDR3 reads CASSPQAGGPGTGELFF. The CDR3 DNA is TGTGCCAGCAGCCCTCAAGCGGGGGGGCCAGGCACCGGGGAGCTGTTTTTT.

This clonotype occurred many times. V usage is TRBV14 and J usage is TRBJ1-1; D uncertain. The CDR3 is made up of 13 amino acids. V was trimmed by 3 bases and J by 0 bases, leaving 5 bases between them. Germline CDR1 SGHDN, CDR2 FVKESK. The CDR3, as DNA: TGTGCCAGCAGCCAGGACGTGAACACTGAAGCTTTCTTT. Amino acids: CASSQDVNTEAFF.